This entry is about one T cell receptor beta chain. Antigen unknown. These data originate in a study of T-cell memory formation after mild COVID-19. Overall study context: TCR clusters mostly belonged to single donors.

Study-wide results and caveats: Later expanders leaned CD4+, whereas clones that contracted between day 15 and 85 were balanced CD4/CD8.

It was 5'RACE with constant-segment primers that produced the TCR alpha and TCR beta cDNA libraries, which carried sample barcodes and UMIs. Using its own MiXCR run on the 5' RACE reads, TCRdb lists one record per CDR3 protein. The profile covers more than 200,000 distinct CDR3 sequences, with roughly 15% appearing a single time and approximately 3.4% taken by the ten largest. The V gene lost 11 bases and the J gene lost 7 bases, with 20 bases spanning the gap. The CDR3 consists of 14 residues. CDR1 and CDR2 from the germline V gene are LNHDA and SQIVND (reference sequence). The rearrangement links TRBV19 to TRBJ2-2; a possible D gene is TRBD1 (6 bases). The specimen was PBMCs or a T cell subset sorted from them (not recorded which). This TCR was recovered from a man between 18 and 29 years old who had mild COVID-19 (a few samples of this study predate the infection). Cell type and time point are not known. CDR3 sequence (DNA): TGTGCCCCAACAAGGCTCAGGGGAAGCGGGGAGCTGTTTTTT. It specifies CAPTRLRGSGELFF.